This T cell receptor beta chain came from a study of cytomegalovirus exposure and HLA in healthy donors (dated by TCRdb to about 2017). As for the study more broadly: According to a later analysis, the approximately 120 validation repertoires were produced on the same platform as the 600 to 850 repertoires of the first cohort. To predict cytomegalovirus infection status, the study combined high-throughput TCR immunosequencing, statistical association of individual TCRs with disease status, and machine learning. In addition to the first cohort of hundreds of subjects, a separate validation cohort of about 120 different subjects was used. The aim of the study was to test whether cataloging public T cell receptors could identify signatures of past pathogen exposure. Summary of the overall study and its limitations: Subsequent analysis determined that TCRs grouped into clusters in the first cohort also showed a tendency toward co-occurrence across the roughly 120 validation repertoires, and roughly 94% of cluster scores exceeded 0. While some public TCRs were present in many individuals, most TCR sequences turned up only very rarely across donors. In vitro tests confirmed that a few of the cytomegalovirus-associated TCR beta chains recognize cytomegalovirus antigens. It was suggested by the authors that the approach could potentially be generalized to other disease states and immunological phenotypes. A total of 150 to 200 TCR beta chains were listed by the study as associated with cytomegalovirus. The classifier was reported to diagnose cytomegalovirus status with high specificity and sensitivity in both the original and validation cohorts. A later analysis had no HLA typing for the validation cohort, so co-occurrence there was scored across all 120 or so repertoires.

The germline V gene provides CDR1 SGHRS and CDR2 YFSETQ. Counted from cysteine to phenylalanine, this CDR3 has 15 amino acids. Just the 45-base CDR3 DNA is kept, in frame starting at base 1. V is reduced by 0 bases and J by 7 bases, leaving a spacing of 17 bases between them. Separate from the approximately 700-subject first cohort, the validation cohort of 90 to 150 subjects was the group to which the donors belonged. Libraries came from the immunoSEQ multiplex PCR assay. On the authors' methods: A statistical classification framework was built to diagnose cytomegalovirus status from the catalog of TCR beta chain sequences. Drawn from immuneACCESS, this table holds only the in-frame rearrangements with V and J called that TCRdb kept. Clones are partly lost; checked studies trace under half to an unresolved V gene and leave the rest unexplained. That table is the source of V, J and clone size, and D and trimming were worked out from the DNA. The sample table contains more than 95,000 clones; only one count was recorded for approximately 89% of them. Approximately 2% of the sample belongs to the ten largest clones.

On this clone: Its target antigen remains unknown. The input lacks base qualities; no much larger clone sits a single base away.

This sequence was found in a man younger than 35 in good health and CMV-seronegative. The chain is assembled from TRBV5-1 and TRBJ2-7; TRBD1 might be the D gene, on 6 matching bases. Sequences were obtained from PBMCs. The nucleotides read TGCGCCAGCAGCTTGGAGGGGGTCGTATCCGCGGAGCAGTACTTC. This is translated as CASSLEGVVSAEQYF.